This T cell receptor beta chain was recovered during a study of T-cell memory formation after mild COVID-19. Study summary: Largely donor-specific sequence clusters came from a couple of donors. The study's findings and limits: CD4+ bias marked clones expanding day 15 to 37, unlike balanced contracting clones. CM and EM subsets held most contracting CD4+ clones; EMRA held CD8+ ones.

This clonotype was counted a few times. Its antigen is unidentified. The V segment lost 4 bases and the J segment 5 bases; nucleotides outside the gene matches: 6. The germline V gene encodes CDR1 DFQATT and CDR2 SNEGSKA (reference sequence). CDR3 length equals 14 residues. A 5'RACE reaction primed in the constant segment made cDNA libraries of TCR alpha and TCR beta, and these carried sample barcodes and UMIs. One entry per CDR3 protein, called by TCRdb with MiXCR from the 5' RACE reads. Of around 300,000 distinct CDR3 sequences in the sample, 12% to 15% were seen once. The material sequenced was PBMCs or a T cell subset sorted from them (not recorded which). The origin of this receptor is a man aged 18 to 30 who had mild COVID-19 (a few samples of this study predate the infection). Cell type and time point are not known. V is TRBV20-1 and J is TRBJ2-5, with 11 bases that match TRBD2. CDR3 residues: CSATTSGDRETQYF. CDR3 in DNA: TGCAGTGCTACGACTAGCGGGGACCGCGAGACCCAGTACTTC.